These 3 T cell receptor beta chains came from one sample sequenced in a study of cytomegalovirus exposure and HLA in healthy donors. It was with 60 Vbeta and 13 Jbeta primers that the PCR ran. Libraries were prepared by immunoSEQ multiplex PCR; TCRdb keeps only in-frame clonotypes and omits some of them. Among about 130,000 clones, around four fifths were seen once, and the ten largest hold approximately 3%. Sequencing was carried out using PBMCs. Every receptor here comes from a boy aged 2 to 10 in good health and CMV-seronegative.

The chain joins TRBV15 to TRBJ2-5; 9 nucleotides agree with TRBD2. The CDR3 runs to 15 residues. Trimming removed 0 bases from V and 1 base from J; junction bases left unmatched: 0. Per germline, CDR1 LNHNV and CDR2 YYDKDF (reference sequence). DNA of the CDR3: TGTGCCACCAGCAGAGATAGCGGGGGCCAAGAGACCCAGTACTTC. Amino acids: CATSRDSGGQETQYF. Complete variable domain (other parts from reference TRBV15 and TRBJ2-5): DAMVIQNPRYQVTQFGKPVTLSCSQTLNHNVMYWYQQKSSQAPKLLFHYYDKDFNNEADTPDNFQSRRPNTSFCFLDIRSPGLGDTAMYLCATSRDSGGQETQYFGPGTRLLVL.

This clone was observed once. The J gene is TRBJ1-1, the V gene TRBV29-1; D is possibly TRBD1 (5 bases). Germline CDR1 is SQVTM and CDR2 is ANQGSEA. V dropped 2 bases and J dropped 10 bases, with 17 bases sitting between them. The length of the CDR3 is 13 residues. The CDR3 coding sequence is TGCAGCGTTGAACCAATTGGCGGTAGGGGAGCTTTCTTT. Its translation is CSVEPIGGRGAFF. Together with reference TRBV29-1 and TRBJ1-1, the CDR3 gives the full variable domain: SAVISQKPSRDICQRGTSLTIQCQVDSQVTMMFWYRQQPGQSLTLIATANQGSEATYESGFVIDKFPISRPNLTFSTLTVSNMSPEDSSIYLCSVEPIGGRGAFFGQGTRLTVV.

The genes are TRBV29-1 and TRBJ1-1, with unresolved D. Trimming shortened V by 3 bases and J by 0 bases, and 14 bases separated the two germline ends. The CDR3 is made up of 15 amino acids. Germline CDR1 SQVTM, CDR2 ANQGSEA. CDR3 nucleotides: TGCAGCGTTGACGGGGAGTATGACATGAACACTGAAGCTTTCTTT. Amino acid sequence: CSVDGEYDMNTEAFF.